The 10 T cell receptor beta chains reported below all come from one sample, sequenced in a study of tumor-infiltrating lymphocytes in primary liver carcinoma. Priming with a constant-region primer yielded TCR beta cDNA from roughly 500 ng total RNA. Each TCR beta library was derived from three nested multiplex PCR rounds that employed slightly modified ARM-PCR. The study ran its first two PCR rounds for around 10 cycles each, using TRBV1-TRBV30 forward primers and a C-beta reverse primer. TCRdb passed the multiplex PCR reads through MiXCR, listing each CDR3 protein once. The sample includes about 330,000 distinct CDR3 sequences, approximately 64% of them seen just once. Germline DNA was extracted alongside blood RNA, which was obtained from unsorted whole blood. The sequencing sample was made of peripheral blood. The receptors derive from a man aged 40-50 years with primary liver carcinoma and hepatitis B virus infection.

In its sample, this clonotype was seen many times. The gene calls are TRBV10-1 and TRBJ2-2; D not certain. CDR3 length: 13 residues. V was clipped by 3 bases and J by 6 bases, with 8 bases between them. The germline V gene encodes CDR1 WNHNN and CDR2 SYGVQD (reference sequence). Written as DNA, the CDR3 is TGCGCCAGCAGTGAAATGCTCTCCGGGGAGCTGTTTTTT. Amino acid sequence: CASSEMLSGELFF.

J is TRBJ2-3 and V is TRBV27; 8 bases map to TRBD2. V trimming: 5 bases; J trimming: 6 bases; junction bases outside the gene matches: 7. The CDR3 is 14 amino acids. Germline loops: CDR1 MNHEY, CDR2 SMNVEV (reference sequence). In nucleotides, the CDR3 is TGTGCCAGCAGTATGAGCGGGAGAAGGGATACGCAGTATTTT. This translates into CASSMSGRRDTQYF.

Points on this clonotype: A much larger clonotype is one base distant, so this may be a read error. In nucleotides, the CDR3 is TGTGTCAGCAGCTTACTAGGGAATGTCAACGAGCAGTACTTC. Translated: CVSSLLGNVNEQYF. The V gene is TRBV13, the J gene TRBJ2-7, with D possibly being TRBD2 (5 bases). The CDR3 is made up of 14 amino acids. The germline gives CDR1 PRHDT, CDR2 FYEKMQ (reference sequence).

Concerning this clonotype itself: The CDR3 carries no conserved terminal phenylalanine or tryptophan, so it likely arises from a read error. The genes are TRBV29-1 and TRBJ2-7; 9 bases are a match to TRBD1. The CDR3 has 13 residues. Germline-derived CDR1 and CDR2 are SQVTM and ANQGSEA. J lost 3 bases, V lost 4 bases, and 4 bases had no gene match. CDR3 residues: CSVVLDRGYEQYL. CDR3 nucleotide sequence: TGCAGCGTTGTTCTGGACAGGGGCTACGAGCAGTACCTC.

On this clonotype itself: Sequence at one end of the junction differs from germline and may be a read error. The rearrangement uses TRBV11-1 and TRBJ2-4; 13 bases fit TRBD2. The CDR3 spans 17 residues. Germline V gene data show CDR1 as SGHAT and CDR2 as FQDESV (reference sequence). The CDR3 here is CTSSFPGTSGTKNIQYF. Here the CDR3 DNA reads TGTACCAGCAGCTTTCCCGGGACTAGCGGGACTAAGAACATTCAGTACTTC.

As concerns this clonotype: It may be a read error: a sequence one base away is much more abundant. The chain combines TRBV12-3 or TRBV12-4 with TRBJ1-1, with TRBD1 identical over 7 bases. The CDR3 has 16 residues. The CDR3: CASSSYQGQPRTEAIF. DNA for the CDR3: TGTGCCAGCAGTTCCTATCAGGGACAGCCGCGCACTGAAGCTATCTTT.

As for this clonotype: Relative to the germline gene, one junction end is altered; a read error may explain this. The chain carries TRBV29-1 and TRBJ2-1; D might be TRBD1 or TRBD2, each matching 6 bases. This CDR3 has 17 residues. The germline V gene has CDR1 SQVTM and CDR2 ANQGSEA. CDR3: CSVGGRRRGPARNEHFF. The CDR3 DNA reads TGCAGCGTGGGGGGCAGGCGGAGGGGCCCCGCACGGAATGAGCACTTCTTC.

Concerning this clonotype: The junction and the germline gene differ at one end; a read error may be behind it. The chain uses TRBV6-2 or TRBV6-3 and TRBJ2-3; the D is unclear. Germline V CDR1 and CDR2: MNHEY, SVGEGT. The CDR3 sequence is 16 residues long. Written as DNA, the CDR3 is TGTGTCAGCAGTTACTTATCGACCCCTAGCACAGATACGCAGTATTTT. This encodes CVSSYLSTPSTDTQYF.

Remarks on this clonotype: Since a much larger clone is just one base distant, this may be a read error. The chain's CDR3 is CASSPRGQGRIHEQYF. The DNA of the CDR3 is TGCGCCAGCAGCCCGCGAGGACAGGGGAGGATACACGAGCAGTACTTC. V and J are TRBV4-3 and TRBJ2-7; TRBD1 matches at 9 bases. The CDR3 is 16 residues long. Germline V gene data show CDR1 as LGHNA and CDR2 as YSLEER. The V and J ends lost 4 bases and 5 bases, in that order; junction bases with no gene match: 12.

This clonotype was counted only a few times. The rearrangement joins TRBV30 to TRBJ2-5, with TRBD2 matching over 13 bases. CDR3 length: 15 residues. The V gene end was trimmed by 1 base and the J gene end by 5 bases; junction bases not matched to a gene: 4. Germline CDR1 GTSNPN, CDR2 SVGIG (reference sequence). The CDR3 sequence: CAWSGTSGSWETQYF. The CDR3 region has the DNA TGTGCCTGGAGTGGGACTAGCGGGAGTTGGGAGACCCAGTACTTC.